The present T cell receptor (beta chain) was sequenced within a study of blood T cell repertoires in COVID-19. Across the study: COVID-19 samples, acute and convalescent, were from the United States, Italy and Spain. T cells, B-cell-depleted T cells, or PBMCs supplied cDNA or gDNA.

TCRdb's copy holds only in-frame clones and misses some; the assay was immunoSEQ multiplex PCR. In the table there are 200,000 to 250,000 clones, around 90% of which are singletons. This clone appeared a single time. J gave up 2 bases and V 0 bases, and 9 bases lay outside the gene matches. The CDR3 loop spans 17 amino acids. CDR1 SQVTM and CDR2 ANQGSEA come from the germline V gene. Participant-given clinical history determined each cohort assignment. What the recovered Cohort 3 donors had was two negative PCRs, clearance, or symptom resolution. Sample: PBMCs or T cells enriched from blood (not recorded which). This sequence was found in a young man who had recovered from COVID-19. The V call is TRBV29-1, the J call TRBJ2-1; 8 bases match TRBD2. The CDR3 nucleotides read TGCAGCGTTGAAGATGGGCGGACTAGCCCCCCCTACAATGAGCAGTTCTTC. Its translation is CSVEDGRTSPPYNEQFF.